This T cell receptor beta chain derives from a study of cytomegalovirus exposure and HLA in healthy donors. With 60 Vbeta and 13 Jbeta primers, the PCR was carried out. The method was immunoSEQ multiplex PCR; TCRdb's version includes in-frame clones alone and lacks a portion of them. The sample lists 150,000 to 200,000 clones, approximately 80% seen once, with roughly 3.7% in the top ten. Germline V gene data show CDR1 as KGHSH and CDR2 as LQKENI. This CDR3 region has 14 residues. The trim removed 3 bases at V and 7 bases at J, leaving 6 bases unmatched. The clonotype originates from a man in his thirties or forties in good health and CMV-seropositive. Source material: PBMCs. V usage is TRBV18 and J usage is TRBJ1-5; TRBD1 matches 7 bases. CDR3 amino acids: CASSPITGEQPQHF. The CDR3 coding sequence is TGTGCCAGCTCACCGATTACAGGGGAGCAGCCCCAGCATTTT.